The sequence of this T cell receptor beta chain was determined in a study of shared clonotypes between healthy human individuals. Naive CD8 cells, CD45RO-negative and positively selected for CCR7, excluded terminally differentiated effector memory CD45RA+ cells. This clone came up once. Once extracted for a subset, genomic DNA was divided evenly among several immunoSEQ plates. The method was immunoSEQ multiplex PCR; TCRdb's version includes in-frame clones alone and lacks a portion of them. The sample has roughly 2,000,000 clones; roughly 95% are singletons. The CDR3 loop spans 17 amino acids. Germline CDR1 reads LGHNA; CDR2 reads YSLEER. Unmatched junction bases numbered 11, after V lost 1 base and J lost 6 bases.

The sequenced material came from naive CD8+ T cells sorted from blood. The chain employs TRBV4-3 and TRBJ2-2; 7 nucleotides agree with TRBD1. The sequence was collected from a man aged 18 to 30 in good health. The CDR3 loop is CASSQVEQGYWAGELFF. The CDR3 DNA reads TGCGCCAGCAGCCAAGTGGAACAGGGGTATTGGGCCGGGGAGCTGTTTTTT.